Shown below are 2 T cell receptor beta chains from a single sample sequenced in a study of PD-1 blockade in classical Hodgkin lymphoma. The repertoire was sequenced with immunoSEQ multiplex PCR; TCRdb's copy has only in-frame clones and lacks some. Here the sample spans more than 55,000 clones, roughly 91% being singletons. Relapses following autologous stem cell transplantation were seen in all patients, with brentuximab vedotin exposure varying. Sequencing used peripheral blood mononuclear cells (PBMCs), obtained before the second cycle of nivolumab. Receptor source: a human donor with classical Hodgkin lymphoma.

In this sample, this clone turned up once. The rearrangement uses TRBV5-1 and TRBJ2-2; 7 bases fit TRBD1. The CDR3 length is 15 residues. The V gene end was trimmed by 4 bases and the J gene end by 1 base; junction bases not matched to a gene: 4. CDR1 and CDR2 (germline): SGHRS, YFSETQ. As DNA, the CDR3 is TGCGCCAGCAGCACGACAGGGCTGAACACCGGGGAGCTGTTTTTT. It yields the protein CASSTTGLNTGELFF.

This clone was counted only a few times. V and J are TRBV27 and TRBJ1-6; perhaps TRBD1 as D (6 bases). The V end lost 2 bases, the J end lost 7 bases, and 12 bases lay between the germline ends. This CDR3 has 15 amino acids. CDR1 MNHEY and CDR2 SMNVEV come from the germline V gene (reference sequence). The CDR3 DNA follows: TGTGCCAGCAGTTTACTTGACAGGCGGAATTCACCCCTCCACTTT. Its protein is CASSLLDRRNSPLHF.